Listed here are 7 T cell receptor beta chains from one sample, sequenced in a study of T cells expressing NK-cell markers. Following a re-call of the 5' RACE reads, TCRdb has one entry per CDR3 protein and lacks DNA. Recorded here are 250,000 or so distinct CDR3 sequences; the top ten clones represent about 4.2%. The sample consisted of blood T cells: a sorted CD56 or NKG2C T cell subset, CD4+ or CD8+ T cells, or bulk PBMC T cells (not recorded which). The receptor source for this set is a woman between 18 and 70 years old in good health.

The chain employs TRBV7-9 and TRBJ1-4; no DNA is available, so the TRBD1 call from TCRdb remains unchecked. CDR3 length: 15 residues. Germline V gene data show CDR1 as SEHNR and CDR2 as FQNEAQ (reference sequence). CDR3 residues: CASSSSGTVDEKLFF.

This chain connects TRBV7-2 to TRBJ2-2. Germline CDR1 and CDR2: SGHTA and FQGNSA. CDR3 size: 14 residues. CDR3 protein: CASSLAQYTGELFF. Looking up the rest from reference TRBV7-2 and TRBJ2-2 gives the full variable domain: GAGVSQSPSNKVTEKGKDVELRCDPISGHTALYWYRQSLGQGLEFLIYFQGNSAPDKSGLPSDRFSAERTGGSVSTLTIQRTQQEDSAVYLCASSLAQYTGELFFGEGSRLTVL.

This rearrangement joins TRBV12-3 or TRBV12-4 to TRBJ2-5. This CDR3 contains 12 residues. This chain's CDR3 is CASRRPQETQYF.

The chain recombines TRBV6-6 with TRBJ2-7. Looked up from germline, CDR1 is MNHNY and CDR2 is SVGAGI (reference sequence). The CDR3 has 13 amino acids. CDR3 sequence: CASSYPSRNEQYF.

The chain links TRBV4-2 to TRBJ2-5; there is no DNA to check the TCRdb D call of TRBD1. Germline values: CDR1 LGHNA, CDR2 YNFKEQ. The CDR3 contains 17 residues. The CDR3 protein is CASSQGLGTGGRETQYF.

CDR3 loop: CASSLARNTQYF. The V and J genes are TRBV7-2 and TRBJ2-3. Germline CDR1 SGHTA, CDR2 FQGNSA. There are 12 residues in the CDR3.

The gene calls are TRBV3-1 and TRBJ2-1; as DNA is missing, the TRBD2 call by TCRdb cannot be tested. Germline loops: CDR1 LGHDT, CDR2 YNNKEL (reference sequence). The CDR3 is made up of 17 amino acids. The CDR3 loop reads CASSQEELALSYNEQFF.